The next 14 T cell receptor beta chains were all read from a single sample in a study of shared clonotypes between healthy human individuals. The table came from immunoSEQ multiplex PCR; TCRdb's copy has only in-frame clones and leaves some out. The repertoire includes about half a million clones, 77% of them detected once, and around 11% sits in the top ten. The source material was PBMCs. The receptor source for this set is a woman in her 40s in good health. Some clones in this sample may be carry-over from other donors' samples.

The gene calls are TRBV9 and TRBJ2-3, with 8 bases lining up with TRBD2. Germline CDR1 is SGDLS and CDR2 is YYNGEE. V lost 3 bases, J lost 6 bases, and 3 bases stayed unmatched. This CDR3 has 13 residues. The CDR3 region is CASSGSGSDTQYF. CDR3 DNA: TGTGCCAGCAGCGGAAGCGGGAGTGATACGCAGTATTTT.

This clone came up a few times. This chain connects TRBV2 to TRBJ2-2, with TRBD2 identical over 7 bases. V lost 4 bases and J lost 4; bases outside the gene matches: 6. CDR3 length equals 15 residues. Germline V CDR1 and CDR2: SNHLY, FYNNEI. The CDR3 DNA follows: TGTGCCAGCAGTGTCGAGGGAGGGACCACCGGGGAGCTGTTTTTT. It translates to CASSVEGGTTGELFF.

The chain recombines TRBV10-3 with TRBJ2-1; D perhaps matches TRBD2 (6 bases). The CDR3 consists of 24 residues. CDR1 is ENHRY, CDR2 SYGVKD, per germline. V was clipped by 0 bases and J by 1 base, with 34 bases between them. This CDR3 is CAISESGPQATRTAGRSSYNEQFF. The CDR3, as DNA: TGTGCCATCAGTGAGTCAGGCCCACAGGCCACGCGTACGGCGGGAAGGTCTTCCTACAATGAGCAGTTCTTC.

This clone was observed once. The rearrangement uses TRBV27 and TRBJ2-2; D not resolved. The CDR3 contains 16 residues. CDR1 is MNHEY and CDR2 is SMNVEV in the germline V gene (reference sequence). V shed 3 bases and J shed 0 bases, with 11 bases lying between them. The CDR3 DNA reads as TGTGCCAGCAGTTTCCTTTCGGCCCCGAACACCGGGGAGCTGTTTTTT. Amino acids: CASSFLSAPNTGELFF.

The V gene is TRBV4-1, the J gene TRBJ2-7; D remains ambiguous. The V end was cut by 6 bases, the J end by 0 bases, with 15 bases between. The CDR3 has 15 residues. Germline CDR1 reads MGHRA; CDR2 reads YSYEKL. The CDR3 region is CASSPNPWSSYEQYF. For the CDR3, the DNA is TGCGCCAGCAGTCCCAACCCCTGGAGCTCCTACGAGCAGTACTTC.

The CDR3 protein is CASSPQSTDTQYF. The CDR3 DNA sequence: TGTGCCAGCTCACCACAGAGCACAGATACGCAGTATTTT. The rearrangement links TRBV18 to TRBJ2-3; no reliable D call. CDR3 length: 13 amino acids. V was pared by 1 base and J by 0 bases, with 2 bases between. CDR1 KGHSH and CDR2 LQKENI come from the germline V gene.

With regard to this clone: Just one base apart from a much larger clone, this may be a read error. The sample carries other DNA sequences with the same CDR3. V usage is TRBV28 and J usage is TRBJ2-6; tentatively, D is TRBD1 (5 bases). The CDR3 length is 17 residues. V lost 3 bases and J 0 bases, leaving 12 bases between the germline ends. CDR1 and CDR2 (germline): MDHEN, SYDVKM. CDR3 amino acids: CASSFGAAYSGANVLTF. The CDR3 DNA follows: TGTGCCAGCAGTTTTGGGGCAGCCTACTCTGGGGCCAACGTCCTGACTTTC.

The chain uses TRBV6-4 and TRBJ2-1, with TRBD2 as a possible D gene (10 bases). The V gene's germline CDR1 is MRHNA and CDR2 SNTAGT. This CDR3 region has 15 residues. With 2 bases removed from V and 8 bases from J, the gap between germline ends came to 16 bases. The CDR3 nucleotides read TGTGCCAGCAGTGACGGGACAGGGACTAGCGATGAGCAGTTCTTC. As protein: CASSDGTGTSDEQFF.

Regarding this clone: A far larger clone is just one base off, so this is likely a read error. The V gene is TRBV29-1, the J gene TRBJ1-1; D is unclear. Per germline, CDR1 SQVTM and CDR2 ANQGSEA. This CDR3 spans 15 amino acids. CDR3 coding DNA: TGCGGCGCCGATCCTCCTACAAGAGGGAACACTGAAGCTTTCTTT. Protein: CGADPPTRGNTEAFF.

This chain connects TRBV5-1 to TRBJ1-1, with 7 bases aligning to TRBD1. This CDR3 is built from 12 residues. V trimming: 2 bases; J trimming: 6 bases; junction bases outside the gene matches: 1. The germline V gene has CDR1 SGHRS and CDR2 YFSETQ. In DNA form, the CDR3 reads TGCGCCAGCAGCTTTACAGGGGCTGAAGCTTTCTTT. This sequence encodes CASSFTGAEAFF.

The chain employs TRBV28 and TRBJ1-2, with D unclear. The CDR3 runs to 14 residues. Germline V gives CDR1 MDHEN, CDR2 SYDVKM. V was clipped by 3 bases and J by 0 bases, with 8 bases between them. As DNA, the CDR3 is TGTGCCAGCAGTTTGGGTATCCCTAACTATGGCTACACCTTC. Encoded protein: CASSLGIPNYGYTF.

The chain is built from TRBV6-6 and TRBJ1-5; D is uncertain. Looked up from germline, CDR1 is MNHNY and CDR2 is SVGAGI (reference sequence). V was pared by 5 bases and J by 7 bases, with 12 bases between. The CDR3 is 13 residues long. CDR3 loop: CASSVQGSQPQHF. The CDR3 DNA sequence: TGTGCCAGCAGTGTCCAAGGATCCCAGCCCCAGCATTTT.

Note on this clone: A far larger clone is one nucleotide away, so this likely arose from a read error. In the same sample, other DNA sequences code for this CDR3. The chain employs TRBV6-4 and TRBJ2-2; D is unresolved. Trimming pared 4 bases from V and 3 bases from J, leaving 6 bases between. The CDR3 is 13 residues long. The V gene's germline CDR1 is MRHNA and CDR2 SNTAGT. The CDR3 sequence is CASSAGDTGELFF. CDR3 nucleotides: TGTGCCAGCAGTGCGGGCGACACCGGGGAGCTGTTTTTT.

This chain connects TRBV10-3 to TRBJ1-2; 10 positions match TRBD1. J was trimmed by 12 bases and V by 2 bases; bases with no gene match: 12. Germline CDR1 reads ENHRY; CDR2 reads SYGVKD. CDR3 length: 15 residues. The CDR3 is CAISEALGQGSPNTF. DNA of the CDR3: TGTGCCATCAGTGAGGCACTGGGACAGGGGTCCCCAAACACCTTC.